This is a list of T cell receptor beta chains from one sample in a study of Ad26.COV2.S vaccination and SARS-CoV-2 variants. The method was immunoSEQ multiplex PCR; TCRdb's version includes in-frame clones alone and lacks a portion of them. Among about 250,000 clones, approximately 87% were seen once, and the ten largest hold about 3.1%. Sequencing used peripheral blood, obtained in a trial of Ad26.COV2.S vaccine versus placebo. These receptors were collected from a person between 18 and 65 years old who received the Ad26.COV2.S COVID-19 vaccine or a placebo. CDR3s include the opening cysteine and the closing phenylalanine or tryptophan. D genes are given only for firm matches. Clone size is given for some rows only: seen once, a few or many times, or a class if the clone is expanded.

size: .
D: TRBD1
V: TRBV7-9
J: TRBJ2-7
CDR3: CASSSDRASYEQYF
DNA: TGTGCCAGCAGCTCGGACAGGGCCTCCTACGAGCAGTACTTC

size: .
D: TRBD1
V: TRBV6-5
J: TRBJ1-2
CDR3: CASSLTGGSAYGYTF
DNA: TGTGCCAGCAGTCTGACAGGGGGCTCGGCCTATGGCTACACCTTC

size: .
D: TRBD2
V: TRBV19
J: TRBJ2-7
CDR3: CASSMAGGAYEQYF
DNA: TGTGCCAGTAGTATGGCGGGGGGGGCCTACGAGCAGTACTTC

size: .
D: .
V: TRBV30
J: TRBJ1-2
CDR3: CAWSLSGPSNYGYTF
DNA: TGTGCCTGGAGTCTCTCGGGACCTTCTAACTATGGCTACACCTTC

size: .
D: TRBD1
V: TRBV27
J: TRBJ1-2
CDR3: CASSLAGQGDYTF
DNA: TGTGCCAGCAGTTTAGCTGGACAGGGAGACTACACCTTC

size: few
D: .
V: TRBV2
J: TRBJ1-1
CDR3: CASRVNTEAFF
DNA: TGTGCCAGCAGGGTGAACACTGAAGCTTTCTTT

size: .
D: TRBD1
V: TRBV5-4
J: TRBJ2-1
CDR3: CASSLALVGTGGDNEQFF
DNA: TGTGCCAGCAGCTTGGCTCTTGTCGGGACAGGGGGTGACAATGAGCAGTTCTTC

size: .
D: .
V: TRBV6-5
J: TRBJ2-6
CDR3: CASSSDHSGANVLTF
DNA: TGTGCCAGCAGCTCGGACCACTCTGGGGCCAACGTCCTGACTTTC

size: .
D: .
V: TRBV6-5
J: TRBJ1-1
CDR3: CASSFPGRSDTEAFF
DNA: TGTGCCAGCAGTTTCCCAGGGAGGTCGGACACTGAAGCTTTCTTT

size: .
D: .
V: TRBV4-1
J: TRBJ1-4
CDR3: CASSLQSGEKLFF
DNA: TGCGCCAGCAGCCTACAATCAGGGGAAAAACTGTTTTTT

size: .
D: TRBD1
V: TRBV10-3
J: TRBJ1-2
CDR3: CAIRDRSQTSESYGYTF
DNA: TGTGCCATCAGGGACAGGAGTCAAACCTCCGAGTCTTATGGCTACACCTTC

size: .
D: TRBD1
V: TRBV6-2/TRBV6-3
J: TRBJ1-4
CDR3: CASSYGGTVNEKLFF
DNA: TGTGCCAGCAGTTACGGAGGGACAGTTAATGAAAAACTGTTTTTT

size: .
D: .
V: TRBV4-1
J: TRBJ2-7
CDR3: CASSLWGTVYEQYF
DNA: TGCGCCAGCAGCCTTTGGGGGACGGTATACGAGCAGTACTTC

size: .
D: .
V: TRBV27
J: TRBJ1-2
CDR3: CASSYFSPGTGYGYTF
DNA: TGTGCCAGCAGTTATTTTTCCCCAGGGACGGGCTATGGCTACACCTTC

size: .
D: .
V: TRBV5-1
J: TRBJ1-1
CDR3: CASSLMGPGMNTEAFF
DNA: TGCGCCAGCAGCTTGATGGGCCCAGGGATGAACACTGAAGCTTTCTTT

size: .
D: TRBD1
V: TRBV7-9
J: TRBJ2-1
CDR3: CASSYRDRADNEQFF
DNA: TGTGCCAGCAGCTACCGGGACAGGGCGGACAATGAGCAGTTCTTC

size: .
D: .
V: TRBV7-2
J: TRBJ1-5
CDR3: CASSLGTPGSPQHF
DNA: TGTGCCAGCAGCTTAGGAACACCGGGTTCGCCCCAGCATTTT

size: few
D: TRBD1
V: TRBV27
J: TRBJ1-3
CDR3: CASREQGSGNTIYF
DNA: TGTGCCAGCAGGGAACAGGGGAGCGGAAACACCATATATTTT

size: .
D: .
V: TRBV6-5
J: TRBJ1-1
CDR3: CASSYFKNTEAFF
DNA: TGTGCCAGCAGTTATTTCAAGAACACTGAAGCTTTCTTT

size: .
D: .
V: TRBV19
J: TRBJ1-1
CDR3: CASSIQRHTEAFF
DNA: TGTGCCAGTAGTATACAGAGGCACACTGAAGCTTTCTTT

size: .
D: .
V: TRBV2
J: TRBJ1-1
CDR3: CASNPTVNTEAFF
DNA: TGTGCCAGCAACCCGACAGTGAACACTGAAGCTTTCTTT

size: few
D: TRBD1
V: TRBV6-2/TRBV6-3
J: TRBJ1-5
CDR3: CASSSDRRQPQHF
DNA: TGTGCCAGCAGTTCGGACAGGCGGCAGCCCCAGCATTTT

size: .
D: .
V: TRBV30
J: TRBJ2-7
CDR3: CAWSVQSYEQYF
DNA: TGTGCCTGGAGTGTACAGAGCTACGAGCAGTACTTC

size: .
D: .
V: TRBV29-1
J: TRBJ2-6
CDR3: CSVARDTDSGANVLTF
DNA: TGCAGCGTAGCCCGGGACACAGACTCTGGGGCCAACGTCCTGACTTTC

size: .
D: .
V: TRBV7-6
J: TRBJ1-3
CDR3: CASSLSSQVAGNTIYF
DNA: TGTGCCAGCAGCTTAAGTTCACAGGTCGCGGGAAACACCATATATTTT

size: .
D: TRBD2
V: TRBV27
J: TRBJ2-3
CDR3: CASSSIWTSGGADTQYF
DNA: TGTGCCAGCAGCTCCATCTGGACTAGCGGGGGTGCAGATACGCAGTATTTT

size: .
D: TRBD1
V: TRBV5-6
J: TRBJ2-3
CDR3: CASSRWDRVVDTQYF
DNA: TGTGCCAGCAGCCGCTGGGACAGGGTGGTAGATACGCAGTATTTT

size: once
D: TRBD1
V: TRBV4-1
J: TRBJ2-2
CDR3: CASSQTGGQGLGGELFF
DNA: TGCGCCAGCAGCCAAACAGGCGGACAGGGTTTGGGCGGGGAGCTGTTTTTT

size: .
D: TRBD2
V: TRBV6-2/TRBV6-3
J: TRBJ2-3
CDR3: CASSYPAAQTSGSTDTQYF
DNA: TGTGCCAGCAGTTACCCCGCCGCCCAGACTAGCGGGAGCACAGATACGCAGTATTTT

size: .
D: TRBD1
V: TRBV18
J: TRBJ1-5
CDR3: CASSLGQEGNQPQHF
DNA: TGTGCCAGCTCCCTCGGACAGGAGGGCAATCAGCCCCAGCATTTT

size: .
D: TRBD2
V: TRBV10-3
J: TRBJ2-3
CDR3: CAISRTSGVTDTQYF
DNA: TGTGCCATCAGCCGGACTAGCGGGGTCACAGATACGCAGTATTTT

size: .
D: TRBD1
V: TRBV5-1
J: TRBJ1-2
CDR3: CASSEPGQGTYGYTF
DNA: TGCGCCAGCAGCGAACCGGGACAGGGAACCTATGGCTACACCTTC

size: once
D: .
V: TRBV19
J: TRBJ2-1
CDR3: CASSTQGLEQFF
DNA: TGTGCCAGTAGTACACAGGGACTTGAGCAGTTCTTC

size: .
D: .
V: TRBV7-9
J: TRBJ1-2
CDR3: CASSSRQAGYTF
DNA: TGTGCCAGCAGCTCCAGGCAGGCGGGCTACACCTTC

size: .
D: .
V: TRBV11-2
J: TRBJ2-5
CDR3: CASSLDWGREWLETQYF
DNA: TGTGCCAGCAGCTTAGATTGGGGCAGGGAATGGTTGGAGACCCAGTACTTC

size: .
D: .
V: TRBV3-1/TRBV3-2
J: TRBJ1-2
CDR3: CASSQEGPGRENF
DNA: TGTGCCAGCAGCCAAGAAGGGCCAGGGCGGGAGAACTTC

size: .
D: TRBD1
V: TRBV4-1
J: TRBJ1-5
CDR3: CASSHFDRDNQPQHF
DNA: TGCGCCAGCAGCCACTTTGACAGGGATAATCAGCCCCAGCATTTT

size: .
D: .
V: TRBV5-6
J: TRBJ1-3
CDR3: CASSSGLSGNTIYF
DNA: TGTGCCAGCAGCTCCGGCCTGAGTGGAAACACCATATATTTT

size: .
D: TRBD1
V: TRBV3-1/TRBV3-2
J: TRBJ1-4
CDR3: CASSVGTGGNEKLFF
DNA: TGTGCCAGCAGCGTCGGGACAGGGGGTAATGAAAAACTGTTTTTT

size: .
D: .
V: TRBV12-1
J: TRBJ1-2
CDR3: CASSSGDVYGEGYTF
DNA: TGTGCCAGCAGCTCTGGCGACGTGTATGGGGAAGGCTACACCTTC

size: .
D: .
V: TRBV2
J: TRBJ1-2
CDR3: CASSESPQYYGYTF
DNA: TGTGCCAGCAGTGAATCACCGCAATACTATGGCTACACCTTC

size: once
D: TRBD2
V: TRBV10-3
J: TRBJ2-7
CDR3: CAISELAGPLEQYF
DNA: TGTGCCATCAGTGAGCTAGCGGGGCCTCTCGAGCAGTACTTC

size: .
D: TRBD2
V: TRBV7-9
J: TRBJ2-7
CDR3: CASSTLLKRGSGTYEQYF
DNA: TGTGCCAGCAGCACACTCTTAAAGAGGGGTAGCGGGACCTACGAGCAGTACTTC

size: .
D: .
V: TRBV19
J: TRBJ1-4
CDR3: CASSDSPSEEKLFF
DNA: TGTGCCAGTTCAGACTCCCCCTCCGAGGAAAAACTGTTTTTT

size: .
D: TRBD1
V: TRBV7-6
J: TRBJ1-3
CDR3: CASSSSTGARSGNTIYF
DNA: TGTGCCAGCAGCTCCTCGACAGGGGCCCGCTCTGGAAACACCATATATTTT

size: few
D: TRBD1
V: TRBV28
J: TRBJ1-5
CDR3: CASSPGTGANQPQHF
DNA: TGTGCCAGCAGTCCTGGGACAGGGGCAAATCAGCCCCAGCATTTT

size: .
D: .
V: TRBV5-1
J: TRBJ1-4
CDR3: CASSLAGEEKLFF
DNA: TGCGCCAGCAGCTTGGCAGGAGAGGAAAAACTGTTTTTT

size: .
D: TRBD1
V: TRBV6-5
J: TRBJ1-1
CDR3: CASRRPGGTEAFF
DNA: TGTGCCAGCAGGAGACCAGGGGGCACTGAAGCTTTCTTT

size: .
D: .
V: TRBV5-4
J: TRBJ1-6
CDR3: CASSWGDRQNSPLHF
DNA: TGTGCCAGCAGCTGGGGAGACAGGCAAAATTCACCCCTCCACTTT

size: .
D: .
V: TRBV6-6
J: TRBJ1-5
CDR3: CASSYPYQPQHF
DNA: TGTGCCAGCAGTTACCCTTATCAGCCCCAGCATTTT

size: .
D: .
V: TRBV7-2
J: TRBJ2-7
CDR3: CASSLEAGNEQYF
DNA: TGTGCCAGCAGCTTAGAGGCGGGGAACGAGCAGTACTTC

size: .
D: TRBD1
V: TRBV19
J: TRBJ1-3
CDR3: CASSLGTAGNTIYF
DNA: TGTGCCAGTAGTTTGGGGACAGCTGGAAACACCATATATTTT

size: .
D: .
V: TRBV5-5
J: TRBJ2-7
CDR3: CASSYFAYEQYF
DNA: TGTGCCAGCAGCTACTTTGCCTACGAGCAGTACTTC

size: .
D: .
V: TRBV30
J: TRBJ1-2
CDR3: CAWSVGGGGGYTF
DNA: TGTGCCTGGAGTGTCGGCGGGGGAGGAGGCTACACCTTC

size: .
D: TRBD2
V: TRBV5-4
J: TRBJ2-2
CDR3: CASSAGTSGRGELFF
DNA: TGTGCCAGCAGCGCTGGGACTAGCGGGAGAGGGGAGCTGTTTTTT